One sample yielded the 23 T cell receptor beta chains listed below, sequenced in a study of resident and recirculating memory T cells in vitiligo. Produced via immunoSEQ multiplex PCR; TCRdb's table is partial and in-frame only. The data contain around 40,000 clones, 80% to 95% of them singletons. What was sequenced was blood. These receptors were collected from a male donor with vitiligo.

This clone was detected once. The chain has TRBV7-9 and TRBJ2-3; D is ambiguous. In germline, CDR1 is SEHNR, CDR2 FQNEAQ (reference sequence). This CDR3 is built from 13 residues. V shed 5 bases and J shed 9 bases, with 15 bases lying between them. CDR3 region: CASSPGSKGTQYF. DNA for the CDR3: TGTGCCAGCAGCCCCGGTAGCAAAGGCACGCAGTATTTT.

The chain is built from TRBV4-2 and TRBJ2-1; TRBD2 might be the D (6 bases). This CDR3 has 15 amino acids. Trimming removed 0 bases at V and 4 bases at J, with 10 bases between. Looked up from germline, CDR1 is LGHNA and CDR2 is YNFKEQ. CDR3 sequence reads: CASSQEGEEYNEQFF. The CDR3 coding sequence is TGTGCCAGCAGCCAAGAAGGGGAGGAGTACAATGAGCAGTTCTTC.

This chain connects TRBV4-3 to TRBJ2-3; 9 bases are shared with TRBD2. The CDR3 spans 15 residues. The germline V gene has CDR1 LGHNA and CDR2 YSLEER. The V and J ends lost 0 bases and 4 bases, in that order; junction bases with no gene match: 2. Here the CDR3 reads CASSQERGGPDTQYF. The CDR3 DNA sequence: TGCGCCAGCAGCCAAGAGCGGGGGGGCCCAGATACGCAGTATTTT.

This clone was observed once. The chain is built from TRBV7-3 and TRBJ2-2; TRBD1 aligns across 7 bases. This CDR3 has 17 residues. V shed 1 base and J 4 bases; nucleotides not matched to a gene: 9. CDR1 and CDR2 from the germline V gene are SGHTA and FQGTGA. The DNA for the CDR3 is TGTGCCAGCAGCTTAATTGGGCTGGGACAGAGCACCGGGGAGCTGTTTTTT. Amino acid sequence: CASSLIGLGQSTGELFF.

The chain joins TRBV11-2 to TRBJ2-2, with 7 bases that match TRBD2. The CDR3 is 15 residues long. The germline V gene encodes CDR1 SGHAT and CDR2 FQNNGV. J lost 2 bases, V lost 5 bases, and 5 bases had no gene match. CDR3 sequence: CASSVGGSNTGELFF. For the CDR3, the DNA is TGTGCCAGCAGCGTCGGGGGGTCCAACACCGGGGAGCTGTTTTTT.

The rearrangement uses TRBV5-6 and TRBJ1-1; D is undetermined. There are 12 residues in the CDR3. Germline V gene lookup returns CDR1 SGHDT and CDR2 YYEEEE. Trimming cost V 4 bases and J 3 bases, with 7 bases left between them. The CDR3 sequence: CASSLRDTEAFF. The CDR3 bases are TGTGCCAGCAGCCTCCGGGACACTGAAGCTTTCTTT.

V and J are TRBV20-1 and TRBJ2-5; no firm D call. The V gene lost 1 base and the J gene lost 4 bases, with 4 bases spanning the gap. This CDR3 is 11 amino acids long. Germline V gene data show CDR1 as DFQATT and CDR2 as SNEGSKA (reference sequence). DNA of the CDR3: TGCAGTGCTAGAGGAGGAGAGACCCAGTACTTC. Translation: CSARGGETQYF.

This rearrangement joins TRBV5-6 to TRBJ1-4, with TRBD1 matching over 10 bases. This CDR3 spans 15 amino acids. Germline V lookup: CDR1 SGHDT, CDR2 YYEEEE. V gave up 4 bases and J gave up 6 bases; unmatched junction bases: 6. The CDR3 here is CASSPPDRGDEKLFF. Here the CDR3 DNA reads TGTGCCAGCAGCCCTCCGGACAGGGGGGATGAAAAACTGTTTTTT.

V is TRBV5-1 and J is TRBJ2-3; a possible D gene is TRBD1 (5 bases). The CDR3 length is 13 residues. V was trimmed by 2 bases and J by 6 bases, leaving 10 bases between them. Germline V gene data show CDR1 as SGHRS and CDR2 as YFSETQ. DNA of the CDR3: TGCGCCAGCAGCTTATGGGGCCAGGATACGCAGTATTTT. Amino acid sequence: CASSLWGQDTQYF.

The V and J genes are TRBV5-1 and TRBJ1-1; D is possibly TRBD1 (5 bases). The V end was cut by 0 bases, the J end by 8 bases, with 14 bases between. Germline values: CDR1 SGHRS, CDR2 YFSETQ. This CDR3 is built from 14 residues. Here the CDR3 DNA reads TGCGCCAGCAGCTTGGAGGCAGGGAGGAACGAAGCTTTCTTT. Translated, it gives CASSLEAGRNEAFF.

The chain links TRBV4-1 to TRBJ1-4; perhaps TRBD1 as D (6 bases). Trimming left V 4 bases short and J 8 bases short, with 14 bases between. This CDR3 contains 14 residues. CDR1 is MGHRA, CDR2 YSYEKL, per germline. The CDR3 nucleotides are TGCGCCAGCAGCCTTCAGGGGATGGGGGAAAAACTGTTTTTT. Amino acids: CASSLQGMGEKLFF.

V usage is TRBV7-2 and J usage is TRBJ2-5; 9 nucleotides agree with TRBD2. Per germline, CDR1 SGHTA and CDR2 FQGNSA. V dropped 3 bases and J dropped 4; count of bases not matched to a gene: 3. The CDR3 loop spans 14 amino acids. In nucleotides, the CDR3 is TGTGCCAGCAGCTTCCAGCGGGGGGCAGAGACCCAGTACTTC. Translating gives CASSFQRGAETQYF. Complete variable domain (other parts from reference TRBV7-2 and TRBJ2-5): GAGVSQSPSNKVTEKGKDVELRCDPISGHTALYWYRQSLGQGLEFLIYFQGNSAPDKSGLPSDRFSAERTGGSVSTLTIQRTQQEDSAVYLCASSFQRGAETQYFGPGTRLLVL.

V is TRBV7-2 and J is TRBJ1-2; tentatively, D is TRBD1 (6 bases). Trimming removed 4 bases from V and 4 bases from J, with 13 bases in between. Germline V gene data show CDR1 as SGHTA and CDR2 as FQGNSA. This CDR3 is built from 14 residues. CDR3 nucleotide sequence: TGTGCCAGCAGCTCCGCTCGGACAGTCTATGGCTACACCTTC. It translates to CASSSARTVYGYTF.

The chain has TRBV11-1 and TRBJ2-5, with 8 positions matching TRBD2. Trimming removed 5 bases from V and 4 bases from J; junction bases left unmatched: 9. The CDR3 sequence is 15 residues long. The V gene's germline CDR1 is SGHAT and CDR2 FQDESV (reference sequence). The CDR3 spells CASSPRTSWAETQYF. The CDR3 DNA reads TGTGCCAGCAGCCCCAGGACTAGCTGGGCAGAGACCCAGTACTTC.

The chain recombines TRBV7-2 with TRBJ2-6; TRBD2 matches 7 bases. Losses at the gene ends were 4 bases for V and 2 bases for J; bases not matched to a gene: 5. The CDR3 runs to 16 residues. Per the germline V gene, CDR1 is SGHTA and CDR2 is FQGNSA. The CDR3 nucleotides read TGTGCCAGCAGCTCCCGGGCGGGGGCTGGGGCCAACGTCCTGACTTTC. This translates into CASSSRAGAGANVLTF.

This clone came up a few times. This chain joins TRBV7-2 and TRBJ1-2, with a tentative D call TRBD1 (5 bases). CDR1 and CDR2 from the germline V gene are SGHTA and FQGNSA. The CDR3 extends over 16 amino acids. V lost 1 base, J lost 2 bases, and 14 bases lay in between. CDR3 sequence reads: CASSLGRGLLNYGYTF. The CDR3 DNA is TGTGCCAGCAGCTTAGGCCGGGGACTCCTCAACTATGGCTACACCTTC.

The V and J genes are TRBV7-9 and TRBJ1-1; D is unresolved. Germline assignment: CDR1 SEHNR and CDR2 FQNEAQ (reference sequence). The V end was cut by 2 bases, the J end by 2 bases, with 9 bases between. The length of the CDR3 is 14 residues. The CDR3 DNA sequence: TGTGCCAGCAGCTTAACGGGTCGTAACACTGAAGCTTTCTTT. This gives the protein CASSLTGRNTEAFF.

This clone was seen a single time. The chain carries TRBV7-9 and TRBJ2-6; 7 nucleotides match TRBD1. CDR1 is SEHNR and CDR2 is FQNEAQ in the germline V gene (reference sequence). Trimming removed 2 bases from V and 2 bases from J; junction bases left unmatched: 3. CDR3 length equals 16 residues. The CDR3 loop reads CASSLYTGAGANVLTF. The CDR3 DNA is TGTGCCAGCAGCTTATATACAGGGGCTGGGGCCAACGTCCTGACTTTC.

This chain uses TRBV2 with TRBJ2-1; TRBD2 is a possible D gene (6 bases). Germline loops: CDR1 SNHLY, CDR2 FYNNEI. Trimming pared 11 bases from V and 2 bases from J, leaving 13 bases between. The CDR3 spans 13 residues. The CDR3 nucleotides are TGTGCCGGGGGACTGGGAGCCTACAATGAGCAGTTCTTC. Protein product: CAGGLGAYNEQFF.

The CDR3 is CASSQVGQGSYEQYF. The CDR3 DNA reads as TGTGCCAGCAGCCAAGTCGGACAGGGAAGTTACGAGCAGTACTTC. V is TRBV14 and J is TRBJ2-7; 8 nucleotides line up with TRBD1. CDR3 length: 15 amino acids. Losses at the gene ends were 1 base for V and 4 bases for J; bases not matched to a gene: 6. Germline assignment: CDR1 SGHDN and CDR2 FVKESK.

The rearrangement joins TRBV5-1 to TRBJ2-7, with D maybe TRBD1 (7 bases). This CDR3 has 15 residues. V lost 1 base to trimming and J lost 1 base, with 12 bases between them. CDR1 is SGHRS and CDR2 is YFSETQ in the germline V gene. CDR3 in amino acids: CASSLMQGGSYEQYF. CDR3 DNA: TGCGCCAGCAGCTTGATGCAGGGGGGTTCCTACGAGCAGTACTTC.

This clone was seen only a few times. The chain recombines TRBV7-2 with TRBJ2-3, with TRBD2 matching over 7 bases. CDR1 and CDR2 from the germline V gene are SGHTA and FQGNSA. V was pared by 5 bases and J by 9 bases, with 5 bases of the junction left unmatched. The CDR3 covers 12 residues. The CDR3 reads CASSPLAATQYF. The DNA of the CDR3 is TGTGCCAGCAGCCCGCTAGCGGCCACGCAGTATTTT.

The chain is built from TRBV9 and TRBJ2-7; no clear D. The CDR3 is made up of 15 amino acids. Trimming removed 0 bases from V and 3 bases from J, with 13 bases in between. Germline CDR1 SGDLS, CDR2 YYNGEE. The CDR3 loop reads CASSVEPSRDYEQYF. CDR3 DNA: TGTGCCAGCAGCGTAGAACCCTCCCGAGACTACGAGCAGTACTTC.